The next 6 T cell receptor beta chains were all read from a single sample in a study of T cells after yellow fever vaccination. TCRdb recomputed calls from the 5' RACE reads with MiXCR, one row per CDR3 protein. The table lists 450,000 to 550,000 distinct CDR3 sequences, 20% to 25% of them singletons. This specimen was PBMCs, taken approximately 20 days after the first yellow fever vaccination. The source is a man younger than 35 who received the YFV17D yellow fever vaccine.

Only one count was recorded for this clonotype. The chain is built from TRBV20-1 and TRBJ2-6, with D unclear. This CDR3 contains 13 residues. Germline lookup yields CDR1 DFQATT and CDR2 SNEGSKA (reference sequence). V was trimmed by 2 bases and J by 2 bases, leaving 4 bases between them. The CDR3 loop is CSARRPGANVLTF. CDR3 bases: TGCAGTGCTAGACGACCTGGGGCCAACGTCCTGACTTTC.

The chain carries TRBV20-1 and TRBJ2-3; D gene ambiguous. The V gene's germline CDR1 is DFQATT and CDR2 SNEGSKA (reference sequence). The CDR3 consists of 14 residues. V was shortened by 6 bases and J by 1 base, with 14 bases between the two germline ends. The CDR3 protein is CSAPRMDGTDTQYF. CDR3 in DNA: TGCAGTGCACCGAGAATGGACGGCACAGATACGCAGTATTTT.

The chain joins TRBV12-3 or TRBV12-4 to TRBJ2-5; D might be TRBD2 (7 bases). This CDR3 is 16 amino acids long. V lost 9 bases to trimming and J lost 5 bases, with 25 bases between them. The CDR3 is CASIRRAGGLVETQYF. DNA of the CDR3: TGTGCCAGTATTCGAAGGGCCGGGGGGCTCGTGGAGACCCAGTACTTC.

The chain carries TRBV20-1 and TRBJ1-2; the D is unclear. There are 14 residues in the CDR3. The V gene lost 3 bases and the J gene lost 4 bases, with 15 bases spanning the gap. Germline V gene lookup returns CDR1 DFQATT and CDR2 SNEGSKA (reference sequence). CDR3 sequence (DNA): TGCAGTGCTAGGGATTTCGGCTCCCTCTATGGCTACACCTTC. It encodes CSARDFGSLYGYTF.

J is TRBJ1-5 and V is TRBV20-1; D gene uncertain. The CDR3 spans 15 residues. The germline V gene encodes CDR1 DFQATT and CDR2 SNEGSKA (reference sequence). V lost 5 bases and J lost 2, with 16 bases in between. The CDR3 sequence is CSAPLPLRGNQPQHF. The CDR3 DNA reads as TGCAGTGCTCCTCTGCCCCTTCGGGGCAATCAGCCCCAGCATTTT.

This clonotype was seen a few times. V is TRBV12-3 or TRBV12-4 and J is TRBJ2-7; the match to TRBD2 covers 7 bases. There are 16 residues in the CDR3. J lost 2 bases, V lost 1 base, and 8 bases had no gene match. This CDR3 is CASSLGRGGIAYEQYF. The DNA for the CDR3 is TGTGCCAGCAGTTTAGGGCGGGGAGGGATCGCCTACGAGCAGTACTTC.